The rows below give T cell receptor beta chains drawn from one sample of a study of blood T cell repertoires in COVID-19. Profiled with immunoSEQ multiplex PCR; TCRdb holds only in-frame clones, not every one. The profile shows around 180,000 clones, 85% to 90% of them singletons. Input material: peripheral blood. Receptors originate from a woman aged 25 to 39 with active or convalescent COVID-19. Each CDR3 is given without its conserved first and last residue.

cdr3_length	j_call	v_call	cdr3_aa
15	TRBJ1-6	TRBV7-9	ASSPMRDREGNSPLH
10	TRBJ1-1	TRBV5-1	ASKEGNTEAF
13	TRBJ1-2	TRBV6-6	ASTPPGTANYGYT
12	TRBJ1-1	TRBV3-1/TRBV3-2	ASSLRGLSTEAF
14	TRBJ2-1	TRBV7-9	ASSRTPAGTYNEQF
13	TRBJ1-4	TRBV18	ASSPEDTSGVKLF
14	TRBJ2-7	TRBV5-5	ASSLELAGESNEQY
13	TRBJ1-5	TRBV27	ASSPLNQGGQPQH
11	TRBJ2-7	TRBV19	ASSPQGAGEQY
13	TRBJ1-2	TRBV30	AWNPFSTGGYGYT
13	TRBJ1-2	TRBV4-2	ASSQGSGGVYGYT
11	TRBJ2-7	TRBV3-1/TRBV3-2	ASSQASFYEQY
13	TRBJ1-2	TRBV4-1	ASSHPGGQSGGYT
15	TRBJ1-3	TRBV28	ASSLRWTGYSGNTIY
13	TRBJ2-1	TRBV5-4	ASSQRLAGGNEQF
14	TRBJ2-3	TRBV10-1	ASSDGSGGLADTQY
14	TRBJ2-1	TRBV19	ASSIEQASGRYEQF
14	TRBJ2-7	TRBV11-2	ASSLVVYRGYYEQY
11	TRBJ1-2	TRBV28	ASISGGDYGYT
11	TRBJ1-1	TRBV18	ASSPAPGSYAF
11	TRBJ2-2	TRBV7-9	ASSLWRTGELF